This T cell receptor beta chain was observed in a study of identical twins. Whole-study findings and limits: Beta out-of-frame sequences showed weaker excess sharing between twins. Clonotypes of the beta chain that were abundant in cord blood carried fewer insertions (memory repertoires showed none). Models predicted less out-of-frame TCR alpha sharing in monozygotic twins than was found.

Many counts were recorded for this clonotype. What it binds is not known. Unique molecular identifiers were present on the cDNA, which also gained a universal primer site by template switching. Via MiXCR, TCRdb re-called the 5' RACE reads, giving one row per CDR3 protein. The sample lists about 920,000 distinct CDR3 sequences, 9% to 15% occurring once. This same sample was also part of a study on yellow fever vaccine responses in identical twins.

This clonotype originated in a young woman in good health. Material: PBMCs.

CDR3 residues: CSARTGDTEAFF. The CDR3, as DNA: TGCAGTGCTAGGACAGGGGACACTGAAGCTTTCTTT. V usage is TRBV20-1 and J usage is TRBJ1-1; 8 bases fit TRBD1. The V segment lost 3 bases and the J segment 3 bases; nucleotides outside the gene matches: 0. Germline CDR1 reads DFQATT; CDR2 reads SNEGSKA (reference sequence). The CDR3 length is 12 residues.